Given below is one T cell receptor (beta chain) in context. The germline V gene encodes CDR1 DFQATT and CDR2 SNEGSKA (reference sequence). The CDR3 has 13 amino acids. The data belong to a study of blood T cells in healthy people across ages. For the second PCR, which ran for roughly 6 to 12 cycles, a sample-barcoded 5' primer and a J-beta primer mix were used. TCRdb reprocessed the 5' RACE reads with MiXCR, giving one entry per CDR3 protein. The table has 790,000 or so distinct CDR3 sequences, 35% to 60% seen once. The V call is TRBV20-1, the J call TRBJ2-5; D is ambiguous. The J call is in doubt because the DNA end fits TRBJ2-7 better. This TCR was sampled from a man older than 75 in good health. The sequencing sample was made of blood. CDR3: CSTKHMLPYEQYF. CDR3 DNA: TGCAGTACGAAACACATGCTACCCTACGAGCAGTACTTC.